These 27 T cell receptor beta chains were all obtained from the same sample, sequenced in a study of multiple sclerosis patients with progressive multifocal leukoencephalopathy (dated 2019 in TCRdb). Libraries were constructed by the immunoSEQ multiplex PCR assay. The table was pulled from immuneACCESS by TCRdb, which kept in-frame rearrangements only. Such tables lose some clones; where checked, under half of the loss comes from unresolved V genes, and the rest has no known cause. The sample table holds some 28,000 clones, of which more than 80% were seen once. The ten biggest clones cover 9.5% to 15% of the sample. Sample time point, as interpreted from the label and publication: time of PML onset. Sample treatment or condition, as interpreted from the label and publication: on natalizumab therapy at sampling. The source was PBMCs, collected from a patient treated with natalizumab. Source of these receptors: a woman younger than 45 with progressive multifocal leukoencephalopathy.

CDR3 residues: CASSQEGTTPYNEQFF. The CDR3 nucleotides read TGTGCCAGCAGCCAAGAGGGGACTACGCCCTACAATGAGCAGTTCTTC. The J gene is TRBJ2-1, the V gene TRBV4-2; 7 nucleotides match TRBD2. The V gene end was trimmed by 0 bases and the J gene end by 2 bases; junction bases not matched to a gene: 4. The CDR3 loop spans 16 amino acids. CDR1 LGHNA and CDR2 YNFKEQ come from the germline V gene.

The CDR3 spells CASSEGLAGNNEQFF. The CDR3 bases are TGTGCCAGCAGCGAGGGACTAGCGGGGAACAATGAGCAGTTCTTC. The rearrangement uses TRBV7-3 and TRBJ2-1; 13 nucleotides agree with TRBD2. Germline V gene sequence: CDR1 SGHTA, CDR2 FQGTGA. The CDR3 is 15 amino acids. V was pared by 5 bases and J by 5 bases, with 3 bases of the junction left unmatched.

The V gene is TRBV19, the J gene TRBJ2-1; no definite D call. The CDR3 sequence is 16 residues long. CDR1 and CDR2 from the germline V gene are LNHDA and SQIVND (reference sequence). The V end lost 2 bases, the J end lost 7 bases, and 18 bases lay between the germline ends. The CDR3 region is CASSISLSRPRNEQFF. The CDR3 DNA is TGTGCCAGTAGTATATCCTTGTCCAGACCTAGGAATGAGCAGTTCTTC.

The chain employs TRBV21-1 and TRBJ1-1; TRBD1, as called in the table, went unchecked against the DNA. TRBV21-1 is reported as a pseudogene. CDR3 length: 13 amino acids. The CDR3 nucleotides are TGTGCCAGCATCGGACAGTTTTACACTGAAGCTTTCTTT. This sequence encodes CASIGQFYTEAFF.

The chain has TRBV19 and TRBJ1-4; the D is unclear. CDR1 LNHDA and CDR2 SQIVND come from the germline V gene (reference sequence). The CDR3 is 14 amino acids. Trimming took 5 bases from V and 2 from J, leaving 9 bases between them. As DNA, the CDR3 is TGTGCCAGTAGTCCCTGGGATACTAATGAAAAACTGTTTTTT. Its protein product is CASSPWDTNEKLFF.

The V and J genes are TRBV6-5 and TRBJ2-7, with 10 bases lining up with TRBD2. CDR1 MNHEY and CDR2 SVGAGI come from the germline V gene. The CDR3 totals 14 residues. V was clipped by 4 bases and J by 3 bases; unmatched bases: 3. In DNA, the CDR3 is TGTGCCAGCAGTTCACTAGCGGGGAGCTACGAGCAGTACTTC. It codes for CASSSLAGSYEQYF.

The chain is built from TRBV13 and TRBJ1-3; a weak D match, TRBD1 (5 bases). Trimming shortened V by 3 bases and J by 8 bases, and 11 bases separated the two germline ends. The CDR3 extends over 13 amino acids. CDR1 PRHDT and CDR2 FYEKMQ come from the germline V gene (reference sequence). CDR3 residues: CASSFGGSDTIYF. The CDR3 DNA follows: TGTGCCAGCAGCTTTGGGGGTAGTGACACCATATATTTT. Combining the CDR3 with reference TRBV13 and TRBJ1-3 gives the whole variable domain AAGVIQSPRHLIKEKRETATLKCYPIPRHDTVYWYQQGPGQDPQFLISFYEKMQSDKGSIPDRFSAQQFSDYHSELNMSSLELGDSALYFCASSFGGSDTIYFGEGSWLTVV.

The CDR3 protein is CASSLESVSGPFVSNRGTDTQYF. In DNA, the CDR3 is TGCGCCAGCAGCTTGGAATCGGTGTCGGGACCCTTCGTAAGTAATAGGGGCACAGATACGCAGTATTTT. The chain has TRBV5-1 and TRBJ2-3, with D perhaps being TRBD1 or TRBD2 (5 bases each). Germline loops: CDR1 SGHRS, CDR2 YFSETQ. The V gene lost 0 bases and the J gene lost 1 base, with 33 bases spanning the gap. The CDR3 spans 23 residues.

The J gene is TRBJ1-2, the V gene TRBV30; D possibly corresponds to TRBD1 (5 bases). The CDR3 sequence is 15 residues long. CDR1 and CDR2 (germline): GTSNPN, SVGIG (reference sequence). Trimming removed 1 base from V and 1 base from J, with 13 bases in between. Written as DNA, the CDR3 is TGTGCCTGGAGTGGGCGGGGGAACTATAACTATGGCTACACCTTC. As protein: CAWSGRGNYNYGYTF.

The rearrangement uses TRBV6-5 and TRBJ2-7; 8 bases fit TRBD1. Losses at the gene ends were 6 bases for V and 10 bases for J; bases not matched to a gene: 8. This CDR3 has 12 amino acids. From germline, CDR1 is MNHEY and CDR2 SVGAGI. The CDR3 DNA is TGTGCCAGCAGCTCCGGGACAGGTGATCAGTACTTC. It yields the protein CASSSGTGDQYF.

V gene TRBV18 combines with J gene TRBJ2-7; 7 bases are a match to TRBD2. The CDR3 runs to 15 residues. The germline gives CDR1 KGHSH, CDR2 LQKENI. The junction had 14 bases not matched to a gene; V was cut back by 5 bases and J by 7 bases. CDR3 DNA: TGTGCCAGCTCAAAAAGCGGGGCCCTCTCCTGGGAGCAGTACTTC. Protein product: CASSKSGALSWEQYF.

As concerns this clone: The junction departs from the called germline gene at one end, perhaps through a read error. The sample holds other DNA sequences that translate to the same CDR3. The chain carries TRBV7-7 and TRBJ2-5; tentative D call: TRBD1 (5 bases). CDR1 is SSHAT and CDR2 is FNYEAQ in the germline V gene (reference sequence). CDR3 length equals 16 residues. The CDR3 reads CASSQFSAGNQETQYF. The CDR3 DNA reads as TGTGCTAGCAGCCAGTTCTCTGCAGGGAACCAAGAGACCCAGTACTTC.

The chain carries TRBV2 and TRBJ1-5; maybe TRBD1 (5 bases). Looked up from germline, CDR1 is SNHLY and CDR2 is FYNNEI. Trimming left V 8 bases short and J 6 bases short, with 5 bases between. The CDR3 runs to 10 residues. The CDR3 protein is CASGGQPQHF. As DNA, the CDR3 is TGTGCCAGCGGGGGTCAGCCCCAGCATTTT. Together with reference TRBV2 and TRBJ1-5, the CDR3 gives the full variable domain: EPEVTQTPSHQVTQMGQEVILRCVPISNHLYFYWYRQILGQKVEFLVSFYNNEISEKSEIFDDQFSVERPDGSNFTLKIRSTKLEDSAMYFCASGGQPQHFGDGTRLSIL.

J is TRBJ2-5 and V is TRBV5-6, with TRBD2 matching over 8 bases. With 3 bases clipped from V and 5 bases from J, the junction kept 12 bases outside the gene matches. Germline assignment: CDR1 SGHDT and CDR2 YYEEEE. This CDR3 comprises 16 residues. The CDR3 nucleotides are TGTGCCAGCAGCTACTCCGGGAGGGGGTCCCGGGAGACCCAGTACTTC. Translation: CASSYSGRGSRETQYF.

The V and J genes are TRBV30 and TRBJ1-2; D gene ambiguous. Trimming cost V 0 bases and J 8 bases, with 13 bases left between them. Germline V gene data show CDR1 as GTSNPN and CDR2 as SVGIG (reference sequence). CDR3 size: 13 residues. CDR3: CAWSVRAPKGYTF. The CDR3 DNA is TGTGCCTGGAGTGTAAGGGCCCCTAAAGGCTACACCTTC.

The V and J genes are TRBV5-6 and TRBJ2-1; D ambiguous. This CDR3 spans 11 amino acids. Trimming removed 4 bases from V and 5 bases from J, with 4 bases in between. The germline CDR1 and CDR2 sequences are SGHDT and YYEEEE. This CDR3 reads CASSNHNEQFF. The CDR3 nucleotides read TGTGCCAGCAGCAATCACAATGAGCAGTTCTTC.

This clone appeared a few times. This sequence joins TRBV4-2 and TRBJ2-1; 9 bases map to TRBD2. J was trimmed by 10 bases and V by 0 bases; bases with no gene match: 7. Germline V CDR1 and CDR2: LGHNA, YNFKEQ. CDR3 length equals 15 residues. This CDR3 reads CASSQDPHTSGEQFF. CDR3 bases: TGTGCCAGCAGCCAAGATCCCCATACTAGCGGGGAGCAGTTCTTC.

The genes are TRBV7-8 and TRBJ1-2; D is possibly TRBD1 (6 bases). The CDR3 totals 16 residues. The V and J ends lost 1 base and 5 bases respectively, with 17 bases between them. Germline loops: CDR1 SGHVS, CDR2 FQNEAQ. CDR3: CASSLGGPPGEYGYTF. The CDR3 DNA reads TGTGCCAGCAGCTTAGGGGGGCCCCCCGGGGAATATGGCTACACCTTC.

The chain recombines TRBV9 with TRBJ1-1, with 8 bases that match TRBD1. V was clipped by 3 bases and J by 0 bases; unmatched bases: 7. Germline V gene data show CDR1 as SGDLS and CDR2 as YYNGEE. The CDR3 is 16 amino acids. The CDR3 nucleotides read TGTGCCAGCAGCGCTGGGACAGGTACACTGAACACTGAAGCTTTCTTT. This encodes CASSAGTGTLNTEAFF.

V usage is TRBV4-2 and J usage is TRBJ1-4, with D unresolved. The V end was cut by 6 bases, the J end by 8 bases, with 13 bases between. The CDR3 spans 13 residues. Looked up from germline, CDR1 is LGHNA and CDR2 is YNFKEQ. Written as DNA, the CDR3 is TGTGCCAGCAGGAGGTCGGGAGAGGAAAAACTGTTTTTT. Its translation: CASRRSGEEKLFF.

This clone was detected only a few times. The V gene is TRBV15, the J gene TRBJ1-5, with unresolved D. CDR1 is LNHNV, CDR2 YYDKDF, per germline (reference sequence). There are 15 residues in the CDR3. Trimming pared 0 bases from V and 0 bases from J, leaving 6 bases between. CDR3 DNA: TGTGCCACCAGCAGAGATGGATATAGCAATCAGCCCCAGCATTTT. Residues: CATSRDGYSNQPQHF.

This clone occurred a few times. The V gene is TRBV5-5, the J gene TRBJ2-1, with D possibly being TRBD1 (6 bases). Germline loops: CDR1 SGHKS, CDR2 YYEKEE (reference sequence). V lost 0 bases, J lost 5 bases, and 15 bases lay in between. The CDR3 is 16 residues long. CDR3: CASSLVQGSDNNEQFF. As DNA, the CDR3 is TGTGCCAGCAGCTTGGTTCAGGGGTCGGACAACAATGAGCAGTTCTTC. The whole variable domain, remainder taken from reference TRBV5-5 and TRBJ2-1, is DAGVTQSPTHLIKTRGQQVTLRCSPISGHKSVSWYQQVLGQGPQFIFQYYEKEERGRGNFPDRFSARQFPNYSSELNVNALLLGDSALYLCASSLVQGSDNNEQFFGPGTRLTVL.

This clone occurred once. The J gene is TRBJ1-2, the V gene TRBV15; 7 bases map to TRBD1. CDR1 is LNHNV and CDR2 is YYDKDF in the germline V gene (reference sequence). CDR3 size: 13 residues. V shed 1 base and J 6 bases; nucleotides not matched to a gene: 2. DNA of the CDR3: TGTGCCACCAGCAGAGGGGACAGCCATGGCTACACCTTC. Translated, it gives CATSRGDSHGYTF.

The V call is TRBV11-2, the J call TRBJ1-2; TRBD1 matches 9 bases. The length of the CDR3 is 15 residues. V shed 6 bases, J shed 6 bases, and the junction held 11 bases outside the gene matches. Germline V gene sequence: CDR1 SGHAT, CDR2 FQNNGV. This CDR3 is CASRESGTGWDGYTF. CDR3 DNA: TGTGCCAGCAGGGAGTCCGGGACAGGGTGGGATGGCTACACCTTC. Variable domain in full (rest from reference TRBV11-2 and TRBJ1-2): EAGVAQSPRYKIIEKRQSVAFWCNPISGHATLYWYQQILGQGPKLLIQFQNNGVVDDSQLPKDRFSAERLKGVDSTLKIQPAKLEDSAVYLCASRESGTGWDGYTFGSGTRLTVV.

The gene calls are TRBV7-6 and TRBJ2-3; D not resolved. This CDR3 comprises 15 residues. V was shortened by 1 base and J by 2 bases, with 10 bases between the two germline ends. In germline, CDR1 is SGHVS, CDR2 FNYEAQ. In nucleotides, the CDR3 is TGTGCCAGCAGCTTAGGGACCTCCCCCACAGATACGCAGTATTTT. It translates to CASSLGTSPTDTQYF. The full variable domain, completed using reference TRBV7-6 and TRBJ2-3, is GAGVSQSPRYKVTKRGQDVALRCDPISGHVSLYWYRQALGQGPEFLTYFNYEAQQDKSGLPNDRFSAERPEGSISTLTIQRTEQRDSAMYRCASSLGTSPTDTQYFGPGTRLTVL.

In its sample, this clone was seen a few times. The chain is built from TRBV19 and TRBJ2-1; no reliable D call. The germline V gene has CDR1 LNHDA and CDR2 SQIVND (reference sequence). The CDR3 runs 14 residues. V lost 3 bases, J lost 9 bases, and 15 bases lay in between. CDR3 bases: TGTGCCAGTAGTATTAAAGTCAGAAGGAGTGAGCAGTTCTTC. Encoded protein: CASSIKVRRSEQFF.

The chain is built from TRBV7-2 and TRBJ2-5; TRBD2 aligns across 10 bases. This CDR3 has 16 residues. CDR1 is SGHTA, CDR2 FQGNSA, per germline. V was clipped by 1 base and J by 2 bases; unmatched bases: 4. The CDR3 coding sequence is TGTGCCAGCAGCTTAGGACCTAGCGGGGGACAAGAGACCCAGTACTTC. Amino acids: CASSLGPSGGQETQYF. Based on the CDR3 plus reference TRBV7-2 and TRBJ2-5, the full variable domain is GAGVSQSPSNKVTEKGKDVELRCDPISGHTALYWYRQSLGQGLEFLIYFQGNSAPDKSGLPSDRFSAERTGGSVSTLTIQRTQQEDSAVYLCASSLGPSGGQETQYFGPGTRLLVL.